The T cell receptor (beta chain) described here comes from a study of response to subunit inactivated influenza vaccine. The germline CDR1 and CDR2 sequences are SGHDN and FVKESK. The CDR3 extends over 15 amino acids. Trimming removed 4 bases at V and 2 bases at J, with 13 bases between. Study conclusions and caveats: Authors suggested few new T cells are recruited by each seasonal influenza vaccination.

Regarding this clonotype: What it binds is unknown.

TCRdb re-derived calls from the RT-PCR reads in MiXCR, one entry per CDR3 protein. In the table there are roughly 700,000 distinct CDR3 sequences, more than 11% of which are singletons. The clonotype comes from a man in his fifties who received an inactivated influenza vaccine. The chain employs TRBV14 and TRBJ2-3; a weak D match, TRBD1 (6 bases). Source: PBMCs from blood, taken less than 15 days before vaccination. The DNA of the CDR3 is TGTGCCAGCAGCCTCTGGACAGAGATCACAGATACGCAGTATTTT. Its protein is CASSLWTEITDTQYF.